Following are 26 T cell receptor beta chains from one sample sequenced in a study of T cell responses to AZD1222 COVID-19 vaccine. Here immunoSEQ multiplex PCR was the method, and the copy in TCRdb shows in-frame clones only, minus some. This table holds about 100,000 clones, around nine tenths found once. This sample comprised peripheral blood, obtained on day 0 of AZD1222 vaccination. Receptor source: an adult in good health.

This clone was seen a handful of times. V and J are TRBV2 and TRBJ1-1; D gene uncertain. CDR3 length: 12 residues. Trimming stripped 8 bases from V and 2 bases from J, with 9 bases between. Germline V lookup: CDR1 SNHLY, CDR2 FYNNEI. In nucleotides, the CDR3 is TGTGCCAGCCTATCAGGTAACACTGAAGCTTTCTTT. It yields the protein CASLSGNTEAFF.

Here the CDR3 DNA reads TGTGCCAGCAGTTACTCTATTTATGGCTACACCTTC. Protein product: CASSYSIYGYTF. The V call is TRBV6-2 or TRBV6-3, the J call TRBJ1-2; D uncertain. The CDR3 contains 12 residues. Trimming took 0 bases from V and 5 from J, leaving 4 bases between them. CDR1 is MNHEY, CDR2 SVGEGT, per germline.

The CDR3 is CASSGGLSVGSTDTQYF. CDR3 nucleotides: TGTGCCAGCAGTGGGGGACTAAGCGTTGGTAGCACAGATACGCAGTATTTT. V and J are TRBV25-1 and TRBJ2-3; 7 bases agree with TRBD2. V shed 4 bases, J shed 0 bases, and the junction held 10 bases outside the gene matches. Germline V CDR1 and CDR2: MGHDK, SYGVNS. There are 17 residues in the CDR3.

This clone occurred once. The rearrangement uses TRBV27 and TRBJ1-2; D is ambiguous. This CDR3 has 14 amino acids. Germline assignment: CDR1 MNHEY and CDR2 SMNVEV (reference sequence). Trimming shortened V by 8 bases and J by 0 bases, and 13 bases separated the two germline ends. CDR3 sequence: CASSRTAANYGYTF. DNA of the CDR3: TGTGCCAGCTCCAGGACCGCAGCTAACTATGGCTACACCTTC.

Only one count was recorded for this clone. This sequence joins TRBV7-2 and TRBJ1-1, with 8 bases fitting TRBD1. Germline V gene sequence: CDR1 SGHTA, CDR2 FQGNSA. V lost 5 bases and J lost 10; bases outside the gene matches: 9. The length of the CDR3 is 13 residues. This chain's CDR3 is CASSASPTGAAFF. CDR3 DNA: TGTGCCAGCAGCGCAAGTCCGACAGGGGCAGCTTTCTTT.

The gene calls are TRBV7-4 and TRBJ2-1, with 7 nucleotides matching TRBD1. This CDR3 spans 16 amino acids. V was clipped by 4 bases and J by 8 bases; unmatched bases: 14. Germline values: CDR1 SGHVT, CDR2 SQSDAQ. The CDR3 DNA is TGTGCCAGCAGCTGTAACCCCGACAGGGCCCATTATGAGCAGTTCTTC. Its protein product is CASSCNPDRAHYEQFF.

J is TRBJ2-1 and V is TRBV5-8; tentative D call: TRBD2 (6 bases). Germline CDR1 SGHTS, CDR2 YDEGEE. Deletions cut 4 bases from V and 7 bases from J, with 18 bases between. The CDR3 is made up of 15 amino acids. The CDR3 DNA reads TGTGCCAGCAGCCTCCGGAGGGCCGATAAAAATGAGCAGTTCTTC. It encodes CASSLRRADKNEQFF. Variable domain in full (rest from reference TRBV5-8 and TRBJ2-1): EAGVTQSPTHLIKTRGQQATLRCSPISGHTSVYWYQQALGLGLQFLLWYDEGEERNRGNFPPRFSGRQFPNYSSELNVNALELEDSALYLCASSLRRADKNEQFFGPGTRLTVL.

V is TRBV7-2 and J is TRBJ1-5; weak D call: TRBD1 (5 bases). Per the germline V gene, CDR1 is SGHTA and CDR2 is FQGNSA. CDR3 size: 16 residues. Trimming took off 1 base at V and 2 bases at J, with 12 bases between the two ends. The CDR3, as DNA: TGTGCCAGCAGCTTAGGTTGGGGGGGAGGCAATCAGCCCCAGCATTTT. Translating it yields CASSLGWGGGNQPQHF.

This clone has just one count. The junction departs from the called germline gene at one end, perhaps through a read error. The chain has TRBV7-7 and TRBJ2-5; no clear D gene. This CDR3 has 16 residues. Germline assignment: CDR1 SSHAT and CDR2 FNYEAQ (reference sequence). The CDR3 region is CASSLAKGLTRETQYF. The CDR3 region has the DNA TGTGCTAGCAGCTTAGCAAAGGGCCTGACGCGAGAGACCCAGTACTTC.

The chain has TRBV25-1 and TRBJ2-1; 9 nucleotides line up with TRBD2. From germline, CDR1 is MGHDK and CDR2 SYGVNS. Trimming took 3 bases from V and 4 from J; bases not matched to a gene: 10. CDR3 size: 17 residues. The CDR3 is CASSDLRSGGPYNEQFF. CDR3 bases: TGTGCCAGCAGTGACCTTAGAAGCGGGGGGCCGTACAATGAGCAGTTCTTC.

The chain employs TRBV7-2 and TRBJ1-5; D ambiguous. The V end was cut by 1 base, the J end by 4 bases, with 14 bases between. The CDR3 has 16 amino acids. Germline V gene lookup returns CDR1 SGHTA and CDR2 FQGNSA. The CDR3 DNA is TGTGCCAGCAGCTTAGAGGTGGGCCCACTAAATCAGCCCCAGCATTTT. Protein product: CASSLEVGPLNQPQHF.

V is TRBV11-2 and J is TRBJ1-1, with D unclear. The CDR3 loop spans 10 amino acids. V lost 5 bases to trimming and J lost 11 bases, with 9 bases between them. Germline V CDR1 and CDR2: SGHAT, FQNNGV. In DNA, the CDR3 is TGTGCCAGCAGCGCCGGACTGGCTTTCTTT. Its translation: CASSAGLAFF. The whole variable domain, remainder taken from reference TRBV11-2 and TRBJ1-1, is EAGVAQSPRYKIIEKRQSVAFWCNPISGHATLYWYQQILGQGPKLLIQFQNNGVVDDSQLPKDRFSAERLKGVDSTLKIQPAKLEDSAVYLCASSAGLAFFGQGTRLTVV.

The chain employs TRBV5-4 and TRBJ2-5; D perhaps matches TRBD2 (6 bases). The CDR3 covers 17 residues. V lost 0 bases, J lost 1 base, and 16 bases lay in between. Germline CDR1 SGHNT, CDR2 YYREEE (reference sequence). This chain's CDR3 is CASSLGDMPGVQETQYF. CDR3 sequence (DNA): TGTGCCAGCAGCTTGGGAGACATGCCGGGGGTCCAAGAGACCCAGTACTTC.

J is TRBJ2-1 and V is TRBV7-3; TRBD2 aligns across 10 bases. The ends lost 5 bases at V and 5 bases at J; junction bases unmatched: 6. The CDR3 runs to 15 residues. CDR1 is SGHTA and CDR2 is FQGTGA in the germline V gene. CDR3 DNA sequence: TGTGCCAGCAGCCCAGCGGGGGGGCCTAACAATGAGCAGTTCTTC. This translates into CASSPAGGPNNEQFF.

This chain uses TRBV7-2 with TRBJ1-6; a weak D match, TRBD1 (6 bases). V gave up 5 bases and J gave up 7 bases, with 21 bases separating them. This CDR3 is built from 17 residues. Germline CDR1 SGHTA, CDR2 FQGNSA. The CDR3 region has the DNA TGTGCCAGCAGCGCTCTCGCATTAAGGGGGGGAAATTCACCCCTCCACTTT. This translates into CASSALALRGGNSPLHF.

The V and J genes are TRBV11-2 and TRBJ2-1; 7 bases agree with TRBD1. J gave up 7 bases and V 5 bases, and 14 bases lay outside the gene matches. Germline-derived CDR1 and CDR2 are SGHAT and FQNNGV. The CDR3 loop spans 16 amino acids. CDR3 coding DNA: TGTGCCAGCAGCGCAACTAGGGGGCCTGGGTTGAATGAGCAGTTCTTC. Translating gives CASSATRGPGLNEQFF. The entire variable domain, with the rest obtained from reference TRBV11-2 and TRBJ2-1, is as follows: EAGVAQSPRYKIIEKRQSVAFWCNPISGHATLYWYQQILGQGPKLLIQFQNNGVVDDSQLPKDRFSAERLKGVDSTLKIQPAKLEDSAVYLCASSATRGPGLNEQFFGPGTRLTVL.

The genes are TRBV25-1 and TRBJ2-5, with D perhaps given as TRBD1 or TRBD2 (5 bases each). The germline V gene encodes CDR1 MGHDK and CDR2 SYGVNS. Trimming removed 11 bases from V and 4 bases from J, with 17 bases in between. This CDR3 spans 13 amino acids. CDR3 sequence reads: CAVVGDGVETQYF. The CDR3 DNA sequence: TGTGCCGTGGTCGGGGACGGGGTAGAGACCCAGTACTTC.

The chain has TRBV7-2 and TRBJ1-2, with D unresolved. This CDR3 has 15 amino acids. Trimming pared 2 bases from V and 8 bases from J, leaving 18 bases between. Germline CDR1 reads SGHTA; CDR2 reads FQGNSA. The CDR3 loop is CASSLLLSVGKGYTF. In nucleotides, the CDR3 is TGTGCCAGCAGCTTACTTTTGTCGGTGGGGAAGGGCTACACCTTC.

This sequence joins TRBV18 and TRBJ2-2, with a tentative D call TRBD1 (5 bases). V shed 2 bases and J shed 6 bases, with 16 bases lying between them. Per germline, CDR1 KGHSH and CDR2 LQKENI. This CDR3 region has 16 residues. CDR3 amino acids: CASSPASQRGSGELFF. The CDR3, as DNA: TGTGCCAGCTCACCAGCCTCCCAAAGGGGATCCGGGGAGCTGTTTTTT.

The chain carries TRBV12-3 or TRBV12-4 and TRBJ1-4, with unresolved D. V shed 6 bases and J shed 8 bases, with 13 bases lying between them. The CDR3 consists of 13 residues. The CDR3 sequence is CASSRRGGEKLFF. In DNA, the CDR3 is TGTGCCAGCAGCCGACGGGGTGGGGAAAAACTGTTTTTT.

This sequence joins TRBV12-5 and TRBJ2-1, with D possibly matching TRBD2 (5 bases). CDR1 is LGHNT and CDR2 is FRNRAP in the germline V gene. Trimming took 1 base from V and 10 from J, leaving 8 bases between them. The CDR3 contains 12 residues. CDR3 in DNA: TGTGCTAGTGGTTTGGCAATAGCGGAGCAGTTCTTC. Protein sequence: CASGLAIAEQFF.

This clone has more than one count but fewer than ten. The chain employs TRBV2 and TRBJ2-7, with TRBD2 as a possible D gene (6 bases). The CDR3 extends over 13 amino acids. Germline V gene sequence: CDR1 SNHLY, CDR2 FYNNEI. Deletions cut 9 bases from V and 0 bases from J, with 12 bases between. The CDR3 loop reads CASIRGSSYEQYV. CDR3 DNA: TGTGCCAGTATCCGGGGGAGCTCCTACGAGCAGTACGTC.

The chain recombines TRBV5-1 with TRBJ2-1; 12 positions match TRBD2. The CDR3 has 15 amino acids. V shed 5 bases, J shed 2 bases, and the junction held 2 bases outside the gene matches. The germline gives CDR1 SGHRS, CDR2 YFSETQ. The CDR3 here is CASSRTSGAYNEQFF. As DNA, the CDR3 is TGCGCCAGCAGTCGGACTAGCGGGGCCTACAATGAGCAGTTCTTC.

J is TRBJ2-1 and V is TRBV27; 7 bases match TRBD2. Germline CDR1 and CDR2: MNHEY and SMNVEV (reference sequence). This CDR3 is built from 14 residues. The ends lost 5 bases at V and 6 bases at J; junction bases unmatched: 7. This CDR3 reads CASSPLTSPNEQFF. The CDR3 bases are TGTGCCAGCAGTCCCCTGACTAGCCCCAATGAGCAGTTCTTC.

The rearrangement uses TRBV11-2 and TRBJ1-1; D remains ambiguous. The CDR3 loop spans 12 amino acids. The ends were cut back, 4 bases at V and 4 bases at J, with 7 bases in the middle. Germline CDR1 is SGHAT and CDR2 is FQNNGV. For the CDR3, the DNA is TGTGCCAGCAGCTCGCAGCCCACTGAAGCTTTCTTT. Its protein product is CASSSQPTEAFF.

The rearrangement links TRBV2 to TRBJ1-1; D is undetermined. Germline values: CDR1 SNHLY, CDR2 FYNNEI. CDR3 length: 11 amino acids. The CDR3 DNA reads TGTGCAGGACGGCTGAACACTGAAGCTTTCTTT. It is translated as CAGRLNTEAFF.